This is a list of T cell receptor beta chains from one sample in a study of T cell responses to AZD1222 COVID-19 vaccine. The assay was immunoSEQ multiplex PCR, and TCRdb's table has in-frame clones only and misses some. The table lists roughly 70,000 clones, approximately 84% of them singletons, with around 15% in the top ten. The material was peripheral blood, obtained on day 0 of AZD1222 vaccination. The source of these receptors is an adult in good health. CDR3s include the opening cysteine and the closing phenylalanine or tryptophan. A D gene is named only where the DNA matches it firmly. A clone size is listed for some rows: how often the clone was seen (once, few, many), or a class if it is expanded.

J	D	size	V	CDR3	DNA
TRBJ2-7	TRBD2	-	TRBV3-1/TRBV3-2	CASSPLAGGSYEQYF	TGTGCCAGCAGCCCTCTAGCGGGGGGGTCCTACGAGCAGTACTTC
TRBJ2-2	-	-	TRBV6-5	CASSYGQGGTGELFF	TGTGCCAGCAGTTACGGGCAGGGAGGCACCGGGGAGCTGTTTTTT
TRBJ1-5	TRBD1	few	TRBV30	CAWSLDRGGNQPQHF	TGTGCCTGGAGTCTTGACAGGGGAGGCAATCAGCCCCAGCATTTT
TRBJ2-2	TRBD2	-	TRBV7-2	CASTLAGVDTGELFF	TGTGCCAGCACACTAGCGGGAGTGGACACCGGGGAGCTGTTTTTT
TRBJ2-7	TRBD2	-	TRBV29-1	CSVGVLRGGQYF	TGCAGCGTTGGAGTTCTCCGGGGGGGGCAGTACTTC
TRBJ1-6	-	-	TRBV6-6	CASSGKGTDNSPLHF	TGTGCCAGCAGTGGGAAGGGGACGGATAATTCACCCCTCCACTTT
TRBJ1-5	TRBD1	-	TRBV6-1	CASSDTGEVSQPQHF	TGTGCCAGCAGTGACACAGGGGAGGTAAGTCAGCCCCAGCATTTT
TRBJ2-5	-	-	TRBV27	CASSLSAGYQETQYF	TGTGCCAGCAGTTTATCGGCAGGGTACCAAGAGACCCAGTACTTC
TRBJ1-2	-	-	TRBV5-1	CASSLAGGISGYGYTF	TGCGCCAGCAGCTTGGCCGGGGGGATCAGTGGCTATGGCTACACCTTC
TRBJ2-7	TRBD1	-	TRBV19	CASSIDHADRGRVSEQYF	TGTGCCAGTAGTATAGATCACGCAGACAGGGGGCGAGTCAGCGAGCAGTACTTC
TRBJ2-7	TRBD1	-	TRBV7-2	CASSTRDRTSYEQYF	TGTGCCAGCAGCACCCGGGACAGGACCTCCTACGAGCAGTACTTC
TRBJ1-1	-	-	TRBV5-6	CASSLEIRATEAFF	TGTGCCAGCAGCTTGGAAATCAGGGCCACTGAAGCTTTCTTT
TRBJ1-1	-	-	TRBV6-5	CASNRGNGAEAFF	TGTGCCAGCAATCGGGGGAACGGAGCTGAAGCTTTCTTT
TRBJ1-6	-	-	TRBV9	CASSPPGFASPLHF	TGTGCCAGCAGCCCACCAGGATTCGCCTCACCCCTCCACTTT
TRBJ2-3	-	-	TRBV11-1	CASSLVGLQDTQYF	TGTGCCAGCAGCTTAGTGGGACTTCAGGATACGCAGTATTTT
TRBJ2-1	-	-	TRBV30	CAWSGGNEQFF	TGTGCCTGGAGTGGAGGGAATGAGCAGTTCTTC
TRBJ1-2	TRBD1	-	TRBV11-2	CASSAGTDYGYTF	TGTGCCAGCAGCGCAGGGACAGACTATGGCTACACCTTC
TRBJ2-7	-	once	TRBV7-3	CASSRYSNAGEQYF	TGTGCCAGCAGCCGGTACTCTAATGCCGGGGAGCAGTACTTC
TRBJ2-5	-	-	TRBV7-2	CASSLYQAPQETQYF	TGTGCCAGCAGCTTGTACCAAGCCCCCCAAGAGACCCAGTACTTC
TRBJ1-3	-	-	TRBV5-1	CASSPQGGNTIYF	TGCGCCAGCAGCCCGCAGGGGGGAAACACCATATATTTT
TRBJ2-3	-	-	TRBV7-3	CASSLTGGPDTQYF	TGTGCCAGCAGCTTAACAGGGGGGCCGGATACGCAGTATTTT
TRBJ2-3	TRBD2	-	TRBV5-6	CASSPRKGAGGLDTQYF	TGTGCCAGCAGCCCGCGAAAGGGTGCGGGGGGCCTAGATACGCAGTATTTT
TRBJ2-7	TRBD1	few	TRBV6-2/TRBV6-3	CASSYSARDRGYEQYF	TGTGCCAGCAGTTACTCGGCCCGGGACAGGGGCTACGAGCAGTACTTC
TRBJ1-6	TRBD1	-	TRBV25-1	CASSAGQGAPYNSPLHF	TGTGCCAGCAGTGCCGGACAGGGGGCACCCTATAATTCACCCCTCCACTTT
TRBJ2-5	-	-	TRBV27	CASSLSELHTPQTQYF	TGTGCCAGCAGTTTATCGGAACTACACACGCCCCAGACCCAGTACTTC
TRBJ1-5	-	-	TRBV10-3	CAISESRIGGFNQPQHF	TGTGCCATCAGTGAGTCGAGAATCGGGGGCTTCAATCAGCCCCAGCATTTT
TRBJ2-3	-	-	TRBV24-1	CATSDPGRDTQYF	TGTGCCACCAGTGATCCCGGTCGAGATACGCAGTATTTT
TRBJ1-2	-	-	TRBV4-2	CASSQDEGDFFKYTF	TGTGCCAGCAGCCAAGATGAGGGGGACTTCTTTAAGTACACCTTC
TRBJ1-2	-	-	TRBV11-3	CASSLRGEAYGYTF	TGTGCCAGCAGCTTAAGAGGGGAGGCCTATGGCTACACCTTC
TRBJ1-6	-	-	TRBV4-1	CASTHNSPLHF	TGCGCCAGCACCCATAATTCACCCCTCCACTTT